The 27 T cell receptor beta chains presented below share a single source sample, sequenced in a study of CD8 T cells in Susac syndrome. Random-hexamer reverse transcription was applied to about 0.5 to 1 ug RNA. TCRdb re-analysed the immunoSEQ multiplex PCR reads in MiXCR, keeping a single row per CDR3 protein. The sample has about 150,000 distinct CDR3 sequences, less than 97% seen once. The sequenced material came from CD8+ T cells from PBMCs. The receptors were gathered from a human donor with multiple sclerosis.

The V and J genes are TRBV6-5 and TRBJ1-2, with TRBD1 identical over 7 bases. Trimming took 3 bases from V and 8 from J; bases not matched to a gene: 15. The length of the CDR3 is 16 residues. The V gene's germline CDR1 is MNHEY and CDR2 SVGAGI. CDR3 region: CASSYTGTVFSEGYTF. In nucleotides, the CDR3 is TGTGCCAGCAGTTATACCGGGACAGTCTTTTCGGAGGGCTACACCTTC.

The chain couples TRBV6-4 to TRBJ1-2; unclear D gene. Trimming removed 3 bases from V and 2 bases from J, with 7 bases in between. Germline lookup yields CDR1 MRHNA and CDR2 SNTAGT. The CDR3 spans 13 residues. CDR3 coding DNA: TGTGCCAGCAGTGAGTGGAGAAACTATGGCTACACCTTC. Protein sequence: CASSEWRNYGYTF.

The chain carries TRBV4-1 and TRBJ1-5; possibly TRBD1 for D (5 bases). Trimming stripped 0 bases from V and 4 bases from J, with 10 bases between. This CDR3 comprises 15 residues. The germline V gene encodes CDR1 MGHRA and CDR2 YSYEKL. The DNA for the CDR3 is TGCGCCAGCAGCCAAGAGCGCAGGGTTAATCAGCCCCAGCATTTT. Protein sequence: CASSQERRVNQPQHF.

The chain joins TRBV27 to TRBJ2-7, with D possibly being TRBD1 (5 bases). The CDR3 runs 13 residues. V was clipped by 4 bases and J by 4 bases, with 11 bases between them. Germline V gene sequence: CDR1 MNHEY, CDR2 SMNVEV (reference sequence). CDR3 sequence: CASSWGARYEQYF. The CDR3 nucleotides read TGTGCCAGCAGTTGGGGCGCCCGATACGAGCAGTACTTC.

J is TRBJ1-1 and V is TRBV20-1; D not resolved. The CDR3 has 14 amino acids. Trimming removed 1 base at V and 0 bases at J, with 9 bases between. Germline-derived CDR1 and CDR2 are DFQATT and SNEGSKA (reference sequence). The CDR3, as DNA: TGCAGTGCTAGAGGTACGACTATGAACACTGAAGCTTTCTTT. Translating gives CSARGTTMNTEAFF.

The chain couples TRBV27 to TRBJ2-1, with 9 positions matching TRBD2. CDR1 and CDR2 (germline): MNHEY, SMNVEV (reference sequence). V gave up 4 bases and J gave up 3 bases; unmatched junction bases: 1. This CDR3 spans 14 amino acids. CDR3 sequence (DNA): TGTGCCAGCAGTTATAGCGGGGGCTACAATGAGCAGTTCTTC. It is translated as CASSYSGGYNEQFF.

The chain employs TRBV12-3 or TRBV12-4 and TRBJ2-1, with unresolved D. Trimming left V 6 bases short and J 7 bases short, with 16 bases between. The CDR3 totals 14 residues. The CDR3 DNA reads as TGTGCCAGCAGGGACGGGCTAAAACTTAATGAGCAGTTCTTC. This codes for CASRDGLKLNEQFF.

The gene calls are TRBV9 and TRBJ1-5; 7 positions agree with TRBD1. CDR3 size: 15 residues. CDR1 is SGDLS, CDR2 YYNGEE, per germline. The V segment lost 3 bases and the J segment 1 base; nucleotides outside the gene matches: 4. CDR3 in amino acids: CASSGTGESNQPQHF. In DNA form, the CDR3 reads TGTGCCAGCAGCGGTACAGGGGAAAGCAATCAGCCCCAGCATTTT.

The chain is built from TRBV7-6 and TRBJ1-4; D is uncertain. The CDR3 has 15 residues. Trimming left V 4 bases short and J 0 bases short, with 9 bases between. Germline CDR1 reads SGHVS; CDR2 reads FNYEAQ. CDR3 sequence reads: CASSSWPATNEKLFF. DNA of the CDR3: TGTGCCAGCAGCTCGTGGCCTGCAACTAATGAAAAACTGTTTTTT.

This chain links TRBV6-5 with TRBJ1-1, with 7 bases fitting TRBD1. The CDR3 is made up of 16 amino acids. Germline loops: CDR1 MNHEY, CDR2 SVGAGI. The ends lost 4 bases at V and 1 base at J; junction bases unmatched: 9. The CDR3 DNA is TGTGCCAGCAGTTCCCTTGAGGGACAGAGGAACACTGAAGCTTTCTTT. This translates into CASSSLEGQRNTEAFF.

The chain has TRBV14 and TRBJ1-6, with TRBD1 identical over 8 bases. Germline assignment: CDR1 SGHDN and CDR2 FVKESK. The CDR3 covers 17 residues. The ends lost 4 bases at V and 3 bases at J; junction bases unmatched: 8. CDR3 in DNA: TGTGCCAGCAGCCCAAAGCCGGGGACAGGCTATAATTCACCCCTCCACTTT. This translates into CASSPKPGTGYNSPLHF.

This chain links TRBV20-1 with TRBJ1-1; a weak D match, TRBD1 (5 bases). The germline V and J ends were trimmed by 5 bases and 0 bases, with 13 bases remaining between them. Germline values: CDR1 DFQATT, CDR2 SNEGSKA (reference sequence). The length of the CDR3 is 14 residues. The CDR3, as DNA: TGCAGTGCTTCTAAGGACATGATGAACACTGAAGCTTTCTTT. It translates to CSASKDMMNTEAFF.

This chain connects TRBV15 to TRBJ2-2; 8 bases line up with TRBD1. The V segment lost 5 bases and the J segment 3 bases; nucleotides outside the gene matches: 5. There are 15 residues in the CDR3. Germline V gives CDR1 LNHNV, CDR2 YYDKDF (reference sequence). CDR3 nucleotides: TGTGCCACCAGCGGAAGGACAGGGTACACCGGGGAGCTGTTTTTT. Encoded protein: CATSGRTGYTGELFF.

The chain employs TRBV5-1 and TRBJ2-1; TRBD2 matches 11 bases. The trim removed 4 bases at V and 7 bases at J, leaving 7 bases unmatched. The length of the CDR3 is 15 residues. Germline V lookup: CDR1 SGHRS, CDR2 YFSETQ. CDR3 in amino acids: CASSLGLAASNEQFF. The CDR3 DNA reads as TGCGCCAGCAGCCTGGGACTAGCGGCCTCTAATGAGCAGTTCTTC.

The gene calls are TRBV7-2 and TRBJ2-7; a possible D gene is TRBD2 (5 bases). Germline V gives CDR1 SGHTA, CDR2 FQGNSA. The germline V and J ends were trimmed by 5 bases and 0 bases, with 11 bases remaining between them. The CDR3 runs to 14 residues. The CDR3 spells CASSPGVISYEQYF. The CDR3 bases are TGTGCCAGCAGCCCCGGGGTTATCTCCTACGAGCAGTACTTC.

This clonotype showed up just once. This chain joins TRBV2 and TRBJ1-1, with TRBD1 identical over 7 bases. The CDR3 has 12 residues. V dropped 8 bases and J dropped 11; count of bases not matched to a gene: 11. Germline V gene data show CDR1 as SNHLY and CDR2 as FYNNEI. CDR3 nucleotides: TGTGCCAGCGGGGACAGAGACGGGAAGGCTTTCTTT. Encoded protein: CASGDRDGKAFF.

V is TRBV20-1 and J is TRBJ2-5; D is uncertain. The CDR3 runs 13 residues. V shed 3 bases and J shed 2 bases, with 10 bases lying between them. Germline-derived CDR1 and CDR2 are DFQATT and SNEGSKA (reference sequence). CDR3 coding DNA: TGCAGTGCTAGCGGGTCAGTACAAGAGACCCAGTACTTC. This translates into CSASGSVQETQYF.

The J gene is TRBJ1-2, the V gene TRBV7-9; TRBD1 is a possible D gene (6 bases). From germline, CDR1 is SEHNR and CDR2 FQNEAQ (reference sequence). Between the trimmed V and J ends, which lost 5 bases and 8 bases, there was a span of 18 bases. The CDR3 loop spans 14 amino acids. CDR3 region: CASSVEGGPPGYTF. Here the CDR3 DNA reads TGTGCCAGCAGCGTAGAAGGGGGGCCCCCCGGCTACACCTTC.

The chain couples TRBV15 to TRBJ2-1, with 7 positions matching TRBD1. With 0 bases clipped from V and 3 bases from J, the junction kept 5 bases outside the gene matches. CDR1 and CDR2 from the germline V gene are LNHNV and YYDKDF (reference sequence). This CDR3 is 16 amino acids long. The CDR3: CATSRDRGGHYNEQFF. As DNA, the CDR3 is TGTGCCACCAGCAGAGATAGAGGGGGCCACTACAATGAGCAGTTCTTC.

The count of this clonotype is one. This sequence joins TRBV9 and TRBJ2-1; 12 bases fit TRBD2. CDR3 length equals 17 residues. J was trimmed by 9 bases and V by 0 bases; bases with no gene match: 10. CDR1 and CDR2 from the germline V gene are SGDLS and YYNGEE. CDR3 protein: CASSVARASGGAREQFF. CDR3 nucleotide sequence: TGTGCCAGCAGCGTAGCTCGGGCTAGCGGGGGGGCTCGTGAGCAGTTCTTC. The variable domain in full, completed from reference TRBV9 and TRBJ2-1, reads DSGVTQTPKHLITATGQRVTLRCSPRSGDLSVYWYQQSLDQGLQFLIQYYNGEERAKGNILERFSAQQFPDLHSELNLSSLELGDSALYFCASSVARASGGAREQFFGPGTRLTVL.

The gene calls are TRBV7-7 and TRBJ1-2; D not certain. Looked up from germline, CDR1 is SSHAT and CDR2 is FNYEAQ (reference sequence). The CDR3 loop spans 13 amino acids. The CDR3 spells CARPRGQNYGYTF. CDR3 DNA sequence: TGTGCTCGGCCCCGAGGCCAGAACTATGGCTACACCTTC.

The V call is TRBV13, the J call TRBJ1-2; a possible D gene is TRBD1 (6 bases). The CDR3 totals 13 residues. Germline lookup yields CDR1 PRHDT and CDR2 FYEKMQ (reference sequence). The V gene lost 6 bases and the J gene lost 7 bases, with 15 bases spanning the gap. The CDR3 nucleotides read TGTGCCAGCAGGGACAGTTTAATGCGTGGCTACACCTTC. It codes for CASRDSLMRGYTF.

The CDR3 DNA reads as TGTGCCAGCAGCAATCCCGGGACAGGGGAAGATACGCAGTATTTT. Translating gives CASSNPGTGEDTQYF. This chain uses TRBV7-9 with TRBJ2-3; TRBD1 agrees at 10 bases. This CDR3 is built from 15 residues. V lost 5 bases and J lost 5; bases outside the gene matches: 7. CDR1 is SEHNR and CDR2 is FQNEAQ in the germline V gene (reference sequence).

The CDR3 is CASSPPGLPYEQYF. The CDR3 bases are TGTGCCAGCAGCCCCCCCGGGCTCCCCTACGAGCAGTACTTC. J is TRBJ2-7 and V is TRBV13, with D hard to call. Germline CDR1 is PRHDT and CDR2 is FYEKMQ (reference sequence). V was trimmed by 5 bases and J by 2 bases, leaving 13 bases between them. The CDR3 totals 14 residues.

This clonotype was counted a single time. V and J are TRBV20-1 and TRBJ1-2; tentatively, D is TRBD1 (5 bases). Germline CDR1 reads DFQATT; CDR2 reads SNEGSKA (reference sequence). V gave up 0 bases and J gave up 4 bases, with 15 bases separating them. This CDR3 contains 15 residues. CDR3 protein: CSARDLRGGSYGYTF. CDR3 sequence (DNA): TGCAGTGCTAGAGATCTAAGGGGCGGTAGCTATGGCTACACCTTC.

V gene TRBV7-9 combines with J gene TRBJ1-1; D unresolved. The length of the CDR3 is 17 residues. Germline values: CDR1 SEHNR, CDR2 FQNEAQ (reference sequence). Trimming removed 4 bases at V and 0 bases at J, with 18 bases between. CDR3 amino acids: CASSSRRTNNMNTEAFF. The CDR3 coding sequence is TGTGCCAGCAGCTCCCGGAGGACGAACAACATGAACACTGAAGCTTTCTTT.

The V call is TRBV12-3 or TRBV12-4, the J call TRBJ1-5, with TRBD1 matching over 8 bases. J lost 5 bases, V lost 6 bases, and 9 bases had no gene match. CDR3 length: 15 amino acids. CDR3 sequence reads: CASRPGGDLDQPQHF. The CDR3 bases are TGTGCCAGCAGGCCAGGGGGCGATCTCGATCAGCCCCAGCATTTT.